The source of this TCR beta chain is a study of CD8 T cells in Susac syndrome. Sequencing of TCR beta was performed on blood CD8+ and CD4+ T cells. TEMRA cells underwent FACS enrichment and CD8+ and CD4+ T cells underwent negative isolation. Germline CDR1 PRHDT, CDR2 FYEKMQ (reference sequence). The V and J ends lost 4 bases and 0 bases, in that order; junction bases with no gene match: 9. The CDR3 spans 16 residues. Random hexamers primed reverse transcription of about 0.45 to 1 ug RNA. The authors amplified TCR beta CDR3 across 54 Vbeta and 13 Jbeta using immunoSEQ multiplex PCR. From the immunoSEQ multiplex PCR reads, TCRdb called clonotypes with MiXCR, one entry per CDR3 protein. The table has 110,000 or so distinct CDR3 sequences, around nine tenths seen once.

The clonotype was recovered from a human donor in good health. The sequenced sample consisted of CD4+ T cells from PBMCs. This chain joins TRBV13 and TRBJ2-7; 7 positions match TRBD1. CDR3 protein: CASSSQQGMNSYEQYF. CDR3 coding DNA: TGTGCCAGCAGCTCGCAACAGGGGATGAACTCCTACGAGCAGTACTTC.